This T cell receptor (beta chain) was identified during a study of blood T cell repertoires in COVID-19. Looking at the study overall: The United States, Italy and Spain provided the acute and convalescent COVID-19 samples. Sources were T cells, B-cell-depleted T cells, or PBMCs; the material itself was cDNA or gDNA.

Seattle researchers signed up patients amid active infection and tracked them longitudinally. As originally analysed: Estimation of nucleated cell counts was performed using reference gene primer amplification. Sequenced by immunoSEQ multiplex PCR; TCRdb stores in-frame clones only, minus some. For V, J and clone size, that table is used; D and trimming come from the DNA. This table has some 290,000 clones, roughly nine tenths appearing once. Sequencing used peripheral blood. The clonotype originates from a woman in her 30s with COVID-19, enrolled during active disease.

The CDR3 protein is CASSQGAQGYNEQFF. CDR3 nucleotide sequence: TGTGCCAGCAGCCAAGGGGCGCAGGGATACAATGAGCAGTTCTTC. This chain connects TRBV3-1 (or the pseudogene TRBV3-2) to TRBJ2-1, with D possibly matching TRBD1 (5 bases). Trimming took off 1 base at V and 4 bases at J, with 11 bases between the two ends. The CDR3 extends over 15 amino acids. Per the germline V gene, CDR1 is LGHDT and CDR2 is YNNKEL (reference sequence).